What follows are 30 T cell receptor beta chains derived from one specimen sequenced in a study of blood T cell repertoires in COVID-19 (dated by TCRdb to the early 2020s). Library generation was performed with the immunoSEQ multiplex PCR assay. TCRdb obtained this table from immuneACCESS and retained in-frame rearrangements with V and J assigned. These tables miss some clones; where compared with another copy, unresolved V genes account for less than half of the shortfall, and the remainder is unexplained. For this sample the table gives 350,000 or so clones, of which around 90% were detected only once. The top ten clones comprise under 5% of the sample. Sequenced input: peripheral blood. These receptors originate from a woman aged 55-70 years with COVID-19, enrolled during active disease.

The chain carries TRBV27 and TRBJ2-1; D is possibly TRBD1 (6 bases). V was cut by 6 bases and J by 2 bases, with 20 bases left in between. Germline V CDR1 and CDR2: MNHEY, SMNVEV (reference sequence). The CDR3 is 17 residues long. The CDR3 sequence is CASRRPGGRHTYNEQFF. Written as DNA, the CDR3 is TGTGCCAGCAGACGTCCTGGGGGCAGACATACCTACAATGAGCAGTTCTTC.

V is TRBV10-2 and J is TRBJ2-3; 7 bases line up with TRBD2. Trimming cost V 3 bases and J 4 bases; bases outside gene matches: 13. Germline assignment: CDR1 WSHSY and CDR2 SAAADI. This CDR3 comprises 17 residues. The CDR3 loop is CASSDLRLAEFSDTQYF. CDR3 in DNA: TGCGCCAGCAGTGACTTGAGACTAGCAGAATTCTCAGATACGCAGTATTTT.

The CDR3 DNA is TGTGCCAGCAGCTTGTTAGAGCTCAGCAATCAGCCCCAGCATTTT. It translates to CASSLLELSNQPQHF. The chain combines TRBV7-8 with TRBJ1-5, with D unclear. CDR3 length: 15 residues. The V and J ends lost 3 bases and 1 base respectively, with 10 bases between them. The germline V gene has CDR1 SGHVS and CDR2 FQNEAQ.

This chain connects TRBV11-3 to TRBJ2-1; 8 bases agree with TRBD2. This CDR3 spans 14 amino acids. With 5 bases clipped from V and 7 bases from J, the junction kept 7 bases outside the gene matches. Germline assignment: CDR1 SGHNT and CDR2 YENEEA. CDR3 nucleotide sequence: TGTGCCAGCAGCGGGAGCGGGGGTGGTAATGAGCAGTTCTTC. Its protein is CASSGSGGGNEQFF.

The chain has TRBV6-1 and TRBJ2-7; weak D call: TRBD2 (6 bases). The germline V gene has CDR1 MNHNS and CDR2 SASEGT. The CDR3 extends over 11 amino acids. V was cut by 3 bases and J by 7 bases, with 7 bases left in between. The CDR3 DNA reads as TGTGCCAGCAGTGACGGGAGTGAGCAGTACTTC. Encoded protein: CASSDGSEQYF.

A few counts support this clone. The chain employs TRBV5-1 and TRBJ1-1; D possibly corresponds to TRBD1 (6 bases). Trimming removed 0 bases from V and 11 bases from J, with 11 bases in between. The CDR3 has 12 residues. Germline V CDR1 and CDR2: SGHRS, YFSETQ. CDR3 protein: CASSLEGGRAFF. The CDR3 nucleotides read TGCGCCAGCAGCTTGGAGGGGGGGCGGGCTTTCTTT.

V and J are TRBV10-3 and TRBJ1-3; 9 bases are shared with TRBD1. Trimming removed 7 bases from V and 7 bases from J; junction bases left unmatched: 8. This CDR3 region has 14 residues. The germline V gene encodes CDR1 ENHRY and CDR2 SYGVKD. The CDR3 DNA sequence: TGTGCCATCACCTTAGGGACAGGGTGGAACACCATATATTTT. This encodes CAITLGTGWNTIYF.

This rearrangement joins TRBV27 to TRBJ2-7, with a possible D match to TRBD2 (6 bases). Germline V CDR1 and CDR2: MNHEY, SMNVEV (reference sequence). V was pared by 5 bases and J by 0 bases, with 11 bases between. This CDR3 is 14 amino acids long. In DNA, the CDR3 is TGTGCCAGCAGTCCTCCCGGGGGCTCCTACGAGCAGTACTTC. It encodes CASSPPGGSYEQYF.

This sequence joins TRBV28 and TRBJ1-2, with D maybe TRBD1 (6 bases). Trimming left V 3 bases short and J 4 bases short, with 21 bases between. The CDR3 contains 17 residues. Germline CDR1 is MDHEN and CDR2 is SYDVKM. In DNA form, the CDR3 reads TGTGCCAGCAGTTTTTTGGGGGCAAAGGGGGATTCCTATGGCTACACCTTC. This gives the protein CASSFLGAKGDSYGYTF.

This chain connects TRBV2 to TRBJ1-6; no reliable D call. Germline loops: CDR1 SNHLY, CDR2 FYNNEI. This CDR3 is 13 amino acids long. The V end was cut by 3 bases, the J end by 6 bases, with 6 bases between. The CDR3, as DNA: TGTGCCAGCAGTGAGGGCACTAATTCACCCCTCCACTTT. Translating gives CASSEGTNSPLHF.

The genes are TRBV6-4 and TRBJ1-1; possible D gene TRBD1, 5 bases. Trimming left V 2 bases short and J 5 bases short, with 6 bases between. Germline CDR1 reads MRHNA; CDR2 reads SNTAGT. This CDR3 is built from 12 residues. The CDR3 loop reads CASSDRQTEAFF. CDR3 bases: TGTGCCAGCAGTGACCGACAGACTGAAGCTTTCTTT.

The V gene is TRBV18, the J gene TRBJ1-4, with a possible D match to TRBD1 (5 bases). There are 15 residues in the CDR3. The germline V and J ends were trimmed by 3 bases and 12 bases, with 20 bases remaining between them. From germline, CDR1 is KGHSH and CDR2 LQKENI. CDR3 DNA sequence: TGTGCCAGCTCACCTCAACGGCAGGGCACCCGAGAACTGTTTTTT. Residues: CASSPQRQGTRELFF.

The chain carries TRBV11-2 and TRBJ1-2; 10 bases are shared with TRBD1. Per germline, CDR1 SGHAT and CDR2 FQNNGV. The V gene end was trimmed by 4 bases and the J gene end by 8 bases; junction bases not matched to a gene: 4. This CDR3 spans 13 amino acids. The CDR3 DNA sequence: TGTGCCAGCAGCTCGGGACAGGGGCACGGCTACACCTTC. Translating gives CASSSGQGHGYTF.

V gene TRBV6-4 combines with J gene TRBJ1-2; TRBD1 aligns across 7 bases. J lost 4 bases, V lost 0 bases, and 11 bases had no gene match. The CDR3 is 17 amino acids. The germline V gene encodes CDR1 MRHNA and CDR2 SNTAGT. The CDR3 loop is CASSDSSTGSDFYGYTF. The CDR3 nucleotides read TGTGCCAGCAGTGACTCCTCGACAGGGAGTGACTTCTATGGCTACACCTTC.

This clone was seen more than once but under ten times. The rearrangement links TRBV6-5 to TRBJ1-2; a possible D gene is TRBD1 (5 bases). Trimming removed 8 bases from V and 1 base from J, with 14 bases in between. The germline V gene encodes CDR1 MNHEY and CDR2 SVGAGI. CDR3 length: 14 amino acids. This CDR3 is CASRMGPLNYGYTF. For the CDR3, the DNA is TGTGCCAGCCGAATGGGGCCCCTTAACTATGGCTACACCTTC.

This clone was counted a single time. The chain recombines TRBV28 with TRBJ2-3; tentatively, D is TRBD2 (5 bases). There are 11 residues in the CDR3. The germline V and J ends were trimmed by 8 bases and 6 bases, with 9 bases remaining between them. CDR1 and CDR2 from the germline V gene are MDHEN and SYDVKM. CDR3 amino acids: CASGLMDTQYF. The CDR3 DNA follows: TGTGCCAGCGGACTTATGGATACGCAGTATTTT.

The V gene is TRBV15, the J gene TRBJ2-3; 15 nucleotides match TRBD2. Germline CDR1 is LNHNV and CDR2 is YYDKDF (reference sequence). The CDR3 runs 19 residues. The junction had 14 bases not matched to a gene; V was cut back by 7 bases and J by 3 bases. CDR3 coding DNA: TGTGCCACCAACCCAAGGGGACTAGCGGGGGGACGGGTAACAGATACGCAGTATTTT. Encoded protein: CATNPRGLAGGRVTDTQYF. The variable domain in full, with the rest retrieved from reference TRBV15 and TRBJ2-3, is DAMVIQNPRYQVTQFGKPVTLSCSQTLNHNVMYWYQQKSSQAPKLLFHYYDKDFNNEADTPDNFQSRRPNTSFCFLDIRSPGLGDTAMYLCATNPRGLAGGRVTDTQYFGPGTRLTVL.

The chain combines TRBV30 with TRBJ1-1; D unresolved. Germline assignment: CDR1 GTSNPN and CDR2 SVGIG (reference sequence). The V and J ends lost 3 bases and 3 bases respectively, with 14 bases between them. The CDR3 is 14 amino acids. The CDR3 loop reads CAWRLVGPDTEAFF. DNA of the CDR3: TGTGCCTGGAGGCTGGTCGGTCCGGACACTGAAGCTTTCTTT. The variable domain in full, completed from reference TRBV30 and TRBJ1-1, reads SQTIHQWPATLVQPVGSPLSLECTVEGTSNPNLYWYRQAAGRGLQLLFYSVGIGQISSEVPQNLSASRPQDRQFILSSKKLLLSDSGFYLCAWRLVGPDTEAFFGQGTRLTVV.

This chain joins TRBV18 and TRBJ2-7; 7 nucleotides align to TRBD1. CDR1 and CDR2 (germline): KGHSH, LQKENI. The ends lost 6 bases at V and 4 bases at J; junction bases unmatched: 9. The length of the CDR3 is 14 residues. CDR3 sequence reads: CASSPGTEKYEQYF. In DNA form, the CDR3 reads TGTGCCAGCTCCCCCGGGACAGAAAAGTACGAGCAGTACTTC.

The chain uses TRBV29-1 and TRBJ1-2; 7 bases map to TRBD1. The J segment lost 0 bases and the V segment lost 6 bases, leaving 7 bases of the junction unmatched. Germline-derived CDR1 and CDR2 are SQVTM and ANQGSEA. The CDR3 runs to 14 residues. The chain's CDR3 is CSVARTGANYGYTF. CDR3 in DNA: TGCAGCGTCGCCCGGACAGGAGCTAACTATGGCTACACCTTC.

This clone was counted only a few times. DNA of the CDR3: TGTGCCAGCAGCCTAGGGGATGGCTACACCTTC. Amino acids: CASSLGDGYTF. V usage is TRBV3-1 (or the pseudogene TRBV3-2) and J usage is TRBJ1-2, with D possibly matching TRBD1 (5 bases). CDR3 length: 11 amino acids. Germline V gene data show CDR1 as LGHDT and CDR2 as YNNKEL (reference sequence). The V end lost 4 bases, the J end lost 6 bases, and 6 bases lay between the germline ends.

This clone was recorded only once. The chain joins TRBV5-4 to TRBJ1-2; D unresolved. This CDR3 spans 10 amino acids. The V end lost 2 bases, the J end lost 7 bases, and 3 bases lay between the germline ends. Germline values: CDR1 SGHNT, CDR2 YYREEE (reference sequence). For the CDR3, the DNA is TGTGCCAGCAGCTTTCGTGGCTACACCTTC. This sequence encodes CASSFRGYTF.

The V gene is TRBV12-3 or TRBV12-4, the J gene TRBJ1-2; 7 nucleotides match TRBD1. The CDR3 covers 13 residues. With V trimmed by 4 bases and J by 8 bases, 7 bases remained unmatched. CDR3 region: CASSSKGAVGYTF. DNA for the CDR3: TGTGCCAGCAGTTCGAAGGGGGCTGTGGGCTACACCTTC.

The gene calls are TRBV19 and TRBJ2-1; TRBD1 matches at 7 bases. The V and J ends lost 3 bases and 0 bases, in that order; junction bases with no gene match: 11. Germline-derived CDR1 and CDR2 are LNHDA and SQIVND (reference sequence). This CDR3 has 18 amino acids. CDR3 residues: CASSIPSRGGSSYNEQFF. The DNA of the CDR3 is TGTGCCAGTAGTATCCCCTCCCGAGGGGGCAGCTCCTACAATGAGCAGTTCTTC.

This chain uses TRBV21-1 with TRBJ1-2; TRBD1 was called by the table and not checked on the DNA. TRBV21-1 is a pseudogene locus. CDR3 length equals 16 residues. The CDR3 bases are TGTGCCAGCAGCCCCCCCGGTGGGGGCAAGCAAGATGGCTACACCTTC. It is translated as CASSPPGGGKQDGYTF.

This clone was recorded a few times. This chain joins TRBV6-2 or TRBV6-3 and TRBJ1-5; 7 bases align to TRBD1. V was pared by 0 bases and J by 14 bases, with 4 bases of the junction left unmatched. CDR1 is MNHEY and CDR2 is SVGEGT in the germline V gene. The CDR3 runs to 12 residues. CDR3 sequence reads: CASSYSTGRKHF. The DNA for the CDR3 is TGTGCCAGCAGTTACTCGACAGGGCGGAAGCATTTT.

The chain is built from TRBV12-3 or TRBV12-4 and TRBJ1-1; 8 bases line up with TRBD1. CDR3 size: 13 residues. V was pared by 7 bases and J by 6 bases, with 7 bases of the junction left unmatched. The CDR3 loop reads CASIQGAVAEAFF. As DNA, the CDR3 is TGTGCCAGCATCCAGGGGGCGGTCGCTGAAGCTTTCTTT.

This clone came up once. The rearrangement joins TRBV12-3 or TRBV12-4 to TRBJ2-7; TRBD2 is a possible D gene (5 bases). Trimming left V 3 bases short and J 2 bases short, with 8 bases between. This CDR3 comprises 13 residues. DNA of the CDR3: TGTGCCAGCAGTTTTGGACTGGCCTACGAGCAGTACTTC. Its protein is CASSFGLAYEQYF.

The rearrangement links TRBV6-5 to TRBJ1-5; TRBD1 matches 9 bases. Germline V gene sequence: CDR1 MNHEY, CDR2 SVGAGI. V shed 6 bases and J 1 base; nucleotides not matched to a gene: 4. This CDR3 spans 15 amino acids. The CDR3 sequence is CASSGTGLSNQPQHF. The CDR3 bases are TGTGCCAGCAGCGGGACAGGGCTGAGCAATCAGCCCCAGCATTTT.

This rearrangement joins TRBV6-4 to TRBJ1-1; the D gene is possibly TRBD1 (5 bases). Trimming took 5 bases from V and 0 from J, leaving 13 bases between them. CDR3 length: 15 residues. Per the germline V gene, CDR1 is MRHNA and CDR2 is SNTAGT. The CDR3 sequence is CASSKQGTMNTEAFF. CDR3 bases: TGTGCCAGCAGTAAGCAGGGAACCATGAACACTGAAGCTTTCTTT.